The sequence of this TCR beta chain was determined in a study of CD8 T cells in ankylosing spondylitis. Study-level findings and limits: Clones linked to the disease showed a CD8+ phenotype. They occurred at relatively low frequencies in peripheral blood. One TCR beta motif, made up of under ten highly homologous variants, appeared characteristic of ankylosing spondylitis blood. Reportedly, significant enrichment of disease-linked clones occurred in matched ankylosing spondylitis synovial fluid. In synovial fluid and blood from reactive arthritis, some motif variants were previously reported.

In making TCR beta libraries, quantitative 5'-RACE with molecular barcodes was used. TCRdb used MiXCR to reprocess the 5' RACE reads, holding one entry per CDR3 protein. The table includes hundreds of thousands of distinct CDR3 sequences, roughly 26% detected once. The CDR3 is made up of 12 amino acids. Trimming cost V 0 bases and J 7 bases, with 4 bases left between them. Germline V gene sequence: CDR1 SGDLS, CDR2 YYNGEE. As regards this clonotype: Its antigen is not known.

The sample was blood, either unsorted or a sorted T cell fraction (not recorded which). The sequence came from a male donor with ankylosing spondylitis. This chain links TRBV9 with TRBJ2-2; no clear D gene. The CDR3 nucleotides are TGTGCCAGCAGCGTAGTAGGCGGGGAGCTGTTTTTT. Translating it yields CASSVVGGELFF.